These T cell receptor beta chains were read from a single sample in a study of cytomegalovirus exposure and HLA in healthy donors. Clones were read by immunoSEQ multiplex PCR, and TCRdb kept only the in-frame ones, dropping some. This repertoire shows 140,000 to 150,000 clones, 80% found once; its top ten account for roughly 2.9%. The source material was PBMCs. The receptor source for this set is a woman between 25 and 40 years old in good health and CMV-seronegative. Both conserved end residues are part of each CDR3. D genes are given only for firm matches. Rows give clone size only sometimes, using once, few, many, or a class for an expanded clone.

V gene	J gene	clone size	D gene	CDR3 DNA	CDR3 protein
TRBV5-1	TRBJ2-5	.	TRBD2	TGCGCCAGCAGCTTGGGTCGGACTAGCGGGGCACTCAGGGAGACCCAGTACTTC	CASSLGRTSGALRETQYF
TRBV15	TRBJ2-3	.	.	TGTGCCACCGGGACTGGAGGCACAGATACGCAGTATTTT	CATGTGGTDTQYF
TRBV7-2	TRBJ2-5	few	.	TGTGCCAGCAGCCTACAGGGTGGGACCCAGTACTTC	CASSLQGGTQYF
TRBV9	TRBJ2-1	.	TRBD2	TGTGCCAGCAGCATCTTAGCGGGGGGTTCCTACAATGAGCAGTTCTTC	CASSILAGGSYNEQFF
TRBV6-5	TRBJ2-2	.	TRBD2	TGTGCCAGCAGTCTGCCGGGGGGGGGCACCGGGGAGCTGTTTTTT	CASSLPGGGTGELFF
TRBV5-4	TRBJ2-3	.	TRBD2	TGTGCCAGCAGCCGACTAGCGGGAGTACCAGATACGCAGTATTTT	CASSRLAGVPDTQYF
TRBV27	TRBJ2-4	.	TRBD1	TGTGCCACCTGGACAGGGGCGAGGGGAGACATTCAGTACTTC	CATWTGARGDIQYF
TRBV5-1	TRBJ1-1	.	.	TGCGCCAGCAGCTTGGGGACAGTGAACACTGAAGCTTTCTTT	CASSLGTVNTEAFF
TRBV7-9	TRBJ1-3	.	.	TGTGCCAGCACCCAAGAGGTTAGCTCTGGAAACACCATATATTTT	CASTQEVSSGNTIYF
TRBV11-2	TRBJ1-1	.	.	TGTGCCAGCAGCTCCACGGGGTACACTGAAGCTTTCTTT	CASSSTGYTEAFF
TRBV4-1	TRBJ2-1	.	TRBD2	TGCGCCAGCAGCCAAGGAGTGGGAGGGAATGAGCAGTTCTTC	CASSQGVGGNEQFF
TRBV5-1	TRBJ1-2	.	.	TGCGCCAGCAGCTTGGTTCAGGACAGTGCTATGGGCTACACCTTC	CASSLVQDSAMGYTF
TRBV5-1	TRBJ2-7	.	.	TGCGCCAGCAGCTTGGGCGGCAGCTCCTACGAGCAGTACTTC	CASSLGGSSYEQYF
TRBV19	TRBJ2-7	.	TRBD1	TGTGCCAGTAGTATAGGGACAGGGATAGGCGAGCAGTACTTC	CASSIGTGIGEQYF
TRBV27	TRBJ2-6	.	.	TGTGCCAGCAGTTTAGGTCGCCAGGTCACTGGGGCCAACGTCCTGACTTTC	CASSLGRQVTGANVLTF
TRBV7-8	TRBJ1-2	.	.	TGTGCCAGCAGTCACTGGGGGGGACAAGCCTTTAAAGGCTACACCTTC	CASSHWGGQAFKGYTF
TRBV6-5	TRBJ2-2	.	.	TGTGCCAGCAGTGAACCAGGGTTCACCGGGGAGCTGTTTTTT	CASSEPGFTGELFF
TRBV7-9	TRBJ2-7	once	TRBD2	TGTGCCAGCAGCCCAGGCGGGGGGTCGAACTACGAGCAGTACTTC	CASSPGGGSNYEQYF
TRBV14	TRBJ1-2	once	TRBD1	TGTGCCAGCAGCCAAGTCGGGACAGGGGGAGGCTACACCTTC	CASSQVGTGGGYTF
TRBV6-1	TRBJ2-7	.	.	TGTGCCAGCAGTGACGACTTTTCGGCCTACGAGCAGTACTTC	CASSDDFSAYEQYF
TRBV6-5	TRBJ2-2	.	.	TGTGCCAGCAGTGTAAGCCGGGCCGGGGAGCTGTTTTTT	CASSVSRAGELFF
TRBV21-1	TRBJ1-5	once	.	TGTGCCAGTTTCCGGGACAAGAAGGATCAGCCCCAGCATTTT	CASFRDKKDQPQHF
TRBV6-4	TRBJ2-3	.	.	TGTGCCAGCAGAGGGGCTAGCACAGATACGCAGTATTTT	CASRGASTDTQYF
TRBV2	TRBJ2-2	.	TRBD2	TGTGCCAGCAGGGTGGGACTAGGGGGTGCCGTTGACGGGGAGCTGTTTTTT	CASRVGLGGAVDGELFF
TRBV28	TRBJ1-1	.	TRBD1	TGTGCCAGCAGTCACCAGGGGGCAAGGCCCTACACTGAAGCTTTCTTT	CASSHQGARPYTEAFF
TRBV6-1	TRBJ1-1	few	TRBD1	TGTGCCAGCAGTGTTCACAGGGGAGAAGCTTTCTTT	CASSVHRGEAFF
TRBV12-5	TRBJ1-5	.	.	TGTGCTAGTGGTTTGGCCCCAACAGAGCCCCAGCATTTT	CASGLAPTEPQHF
TRBV11-2	TRBJ1-4	few	.	TGTGCCAGCAGCCGGGCGCTAGGCCAGGGAACTGAAAAACTGTTTTTT	CASSRALGQGTEKLFF
TRBV5-1	TRBJ1-1	.	.	TGCGCCAGCAGCTTGGTGGGAGGCCTAGAAGCTTTCTTT	CASSLVGGLEAFF
TRBV7-8	TRBJ2-1	.	.	TGTGCCAGCAGCTTCCGGCAGGGTGGTGAGCAGTTCTTC	CASSFRQGGEQFF
TRBV19	TRBJ1-5	.	TRBD1	TGTGCCAGTAAGATTAGGGCCGACAGGGGCCGGTGGCAGCCCCAGCATTTT	CASKIRADRGRWQPQHF
TRBV29-1	TRBJ2-3	.	TRBD2	TGCAGCGTACAAGGGACTAGCGGTAGCACAGATACGCAGTATTTT	CSVQGTSGSTDTQYF
TRBV15	TRBJ1-1	.	.	TGTGCCACCAGCAGAGTAGACCGGGAGACTGAAGCTTTCTTT	CATSRVDRETEAFF
TRBV6-6	TRBJ1-1	.	TRBD1	TGTGCCAGCAGTTATAGACAGGGCGTCGGTATCACTGAAGCTTTCTTT	CASSYRQGVGITEAFF
TRBV16	TRBJ2-1	.	.	TGTGCCAGCAGCCAAGGAGTCCGCGGGCCCCCCTACAATGAGCAGTTCTTC	CASSQGVRGPPYNEQFF
TRBV18	TRBJ1-1	.	.	TGTGCCAGCTCACCAGAGAAGCCGAACACTGAAGCTTTCTTT	CASSPEKPNTEAFF
TRBV7-3	TRBJ2-7	.	TRBD2	TGTGCCAGCAGCTTAGTCCCCAGCGGGATTTACGAGCAGTACTTC	CASSLVPSGIYEQYF
TRBV11-3	TRBJ2-1	.	TRBD2	TGTGCCAGCAGCTGGGCGGGGGGGGAGCAGTTCTTC	CASSWAGGEQFF
TRBV5-4	TRBJ1-6	.	.	TGTGCCAGCAGCTTGGTAGGCAGGGCTTCACCCCTCCACTTT	CASSLVGRASPLHF
TRBV10-1	TRBJ2-1	.	TRBD1	TGCGCCAGCAGTGGTAATGACAGGGGTCCCTACAATGAGCAGTTCTTC	CASSGNDRGPYNEQFF
TRBV15	TRBJ2-7	.	.	TGTGCCACCAGCAGAGGGGCAGCGGTCTACGAGCAGTACTTC	CATSRGAAVYEQYF
TRBV5-1	TRBJ1-1	few	.	TGCGCCAGCAGCTTCTTGACCAGGTCGGCTGAAGCTTTCTTT	CASSFLTRSAEAFF
TRBV9	TRBJ2-1	.	.	TGTGCCAGCAGCCCCGAATGGGCGAATGAGCAGTTCTTC	CASSPEWANEQFF
TRBV19	TRBJ1-2	.	TRBD1	TGTGCCAGTAGTTTTGTGGCAGGGGGCTATGGCTACACCTTC	CASSFVAGGYGYTF
TRBV7-9	TRBJ2-7	.	.	TGTTCCAGCAGCTTATCCGGGGTTAGCTCCTACGAGCAGTACTTC	CSSSLSGVSSYEQYF
TRBV19	TRBJ1-1	.	.	TGTGCCAGTAGCTCACAGGGTTCCACTGAAGCTTTCTTT	CASSSQGSTEAFF
TRBV28	TRBJ2-7	.	.	TGTGCCAGCAGCCCCGGACAGTTAGTATACGAGCAGTACTTC	CASSPGQLVYEQYF
TRBV9	TRBJ2-2	.	TRBD2	TGTGCCAGCAGCGTAAGGGGACGGGAGGGTAGCACCGGGGAGCTGTTTTTT	CASSVRGREGSTGELFF
TRBV5-5	TRBJ1-5	.	.	TGTGCCAGCAGCTTGGCTTGGCCGGCGGGCAATCAGCCCCAGCATTTT	CASSLAWPAGNQPQHF
TRBV27	TRBJ2-5	.	.	TGTGCCAGCAGCCTACAGGGTGGGCAAGAGACCCAGTACTTC	CASSLQGGQETQYF
TRBV5-1	TRBJ2-2	.	.	TGCGCCAGCAGACTAGGGACATACACCGGGGAGCTGTTTTTT	CASRLGTYTGELFF
TRBV7-9	TRBJ2-5	once	.	TGTGCCAGCAGCTTCATACCGACTGGCGAGACCCAGTACTTC	CASSFIPTGETQYF